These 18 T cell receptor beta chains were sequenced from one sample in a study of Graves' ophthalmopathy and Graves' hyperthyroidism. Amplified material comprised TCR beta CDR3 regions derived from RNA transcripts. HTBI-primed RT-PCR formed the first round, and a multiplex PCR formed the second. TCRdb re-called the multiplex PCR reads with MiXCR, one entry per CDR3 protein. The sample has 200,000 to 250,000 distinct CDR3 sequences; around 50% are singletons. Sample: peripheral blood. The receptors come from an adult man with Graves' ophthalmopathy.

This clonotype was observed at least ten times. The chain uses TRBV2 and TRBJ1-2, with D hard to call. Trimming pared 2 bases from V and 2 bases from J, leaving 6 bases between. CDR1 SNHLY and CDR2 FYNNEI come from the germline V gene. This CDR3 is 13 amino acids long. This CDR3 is CASSERVNYGYTF. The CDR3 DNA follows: TGTGCCAGCAGTGAAAGGGTAAACTATGGCTACACCTTC.

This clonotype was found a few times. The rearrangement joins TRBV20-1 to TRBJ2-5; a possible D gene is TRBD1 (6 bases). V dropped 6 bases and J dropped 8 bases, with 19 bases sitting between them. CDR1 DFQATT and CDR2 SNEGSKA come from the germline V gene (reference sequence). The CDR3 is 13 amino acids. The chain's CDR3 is CSAPRGTGYTQYF. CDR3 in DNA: TGCAGTGCACCCAGGGGCACGGGATACACCCAGTACTTC.

The CDR3 DNA follows: TGTGCCAGCCTTACCGGGACTATTAACACCGGGGAGCTGTTTTTT. It encodes CASLTGTINTGELFF. The J gene is TRBJ2-2, the V gene TRBV19; 7 nucleotides align to TRBD2. V was pared by 9 bases and J by 2 bases, with 9 bases of the junction left unmatched. The CDR3 length is 15 residues. Germline lookup yields CDR1 LNHDA and CDR2 SQIVND (reference sequence). Combining the CDR3 with reference TRBV19 and TRBJ2-2 gives the whole variable domain DGGITQSPKYLFRKEGQNVTLSCEQNLNHDAMYWYRQDPGQGLRLIYYSQIVNDFQKGDIAEGYSVSREKKESFPLTVTSAQKNPTAFYLCASLTGTINTGELFFGEGSRLTVL.

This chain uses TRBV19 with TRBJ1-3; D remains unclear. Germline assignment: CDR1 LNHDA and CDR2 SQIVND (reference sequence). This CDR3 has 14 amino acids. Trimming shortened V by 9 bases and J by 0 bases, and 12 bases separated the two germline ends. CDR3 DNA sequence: TGTGCCAGCGGAGGACGGAACTCTGGAAACACCATATATTTT. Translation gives CASGGRNSGNTIYF.

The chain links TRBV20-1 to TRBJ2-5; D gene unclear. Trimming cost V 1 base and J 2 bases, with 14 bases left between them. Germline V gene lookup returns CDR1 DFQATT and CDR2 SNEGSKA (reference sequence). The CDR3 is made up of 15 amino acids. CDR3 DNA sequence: TGCAGTGCTAGAGGGCGTAGAGCGATTCAAGAGACCCAGTACTTC. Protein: CSARGRRAIQETQYF.

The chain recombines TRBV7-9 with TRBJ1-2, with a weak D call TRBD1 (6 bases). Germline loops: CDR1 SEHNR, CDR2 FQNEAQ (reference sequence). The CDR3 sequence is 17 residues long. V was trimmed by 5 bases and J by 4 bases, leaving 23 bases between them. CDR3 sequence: CASSRRGREGGGYGYTF. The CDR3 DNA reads TGTGCCAGCAGCCGAAGGGGCAGGGAAGGAGGGGGCTATGGCTACACCTTC.

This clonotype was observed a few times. For the CDR3, the DNA is TGTGCCAGCAGCTTCCAGGGGGATAGCAATCAGCCCCAGCATTTT. It specifies CASSFQGDSNQPQHF. The rearrangement joins TRBV7-8 to TRBJ1-5; 7 bases fit TRBD1. V trimming: 3 bases; J trimming: 0 bases; junction bases outside the gene matches: 2. The CDR3 length is 15 residues. The germline V gene encodes CDR1 SGHVS and CDR2 FQNEAQ.

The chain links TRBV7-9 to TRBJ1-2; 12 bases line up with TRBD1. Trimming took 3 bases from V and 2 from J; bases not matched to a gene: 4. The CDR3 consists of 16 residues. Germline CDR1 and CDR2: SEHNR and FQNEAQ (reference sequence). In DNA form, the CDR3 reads TGTGCCAGCAGCTTGGGACAGGGGGCTATAAACTATGGCTACACCTTC. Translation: CASSLGQGAINYGYTF.

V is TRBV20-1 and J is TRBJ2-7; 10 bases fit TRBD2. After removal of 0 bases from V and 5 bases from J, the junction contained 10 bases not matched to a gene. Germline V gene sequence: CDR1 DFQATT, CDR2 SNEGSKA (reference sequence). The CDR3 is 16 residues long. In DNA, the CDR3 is TGCAGTGCTAGAGATAGGAAGCGGGGGGGCCAAGACGAGCAGTACTTC. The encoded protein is CSARDRKRGGQDEQYF.

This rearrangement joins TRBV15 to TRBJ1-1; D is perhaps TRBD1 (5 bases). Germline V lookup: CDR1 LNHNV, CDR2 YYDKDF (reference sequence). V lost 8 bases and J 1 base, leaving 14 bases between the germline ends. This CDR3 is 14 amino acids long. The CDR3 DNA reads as TGTGCCACCTGCGACCGGGGGAAGAACACTGAAGCTTTCTTT. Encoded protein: CATCDRGKNTEAFF. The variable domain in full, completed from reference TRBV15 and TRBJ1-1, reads DAMVIQNPRYQVTQFGKPVTLSCSQTLNHNVMYWYQQKSSQAPKLLFHYYDKDFNNEADTPDNFQSRRPNTSFCFLDIRSPGLGDTAMYLCATCDRGKNTEAFFGQGTRLTVV.

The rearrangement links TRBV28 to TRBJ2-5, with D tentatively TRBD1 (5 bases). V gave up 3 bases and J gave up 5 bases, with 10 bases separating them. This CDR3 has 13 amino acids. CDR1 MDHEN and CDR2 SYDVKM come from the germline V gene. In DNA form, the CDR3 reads TGTGCCAGCAGTTTGGTACAGGAGGAGACCCAGTACTTC. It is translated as CASSLVQEETQYF. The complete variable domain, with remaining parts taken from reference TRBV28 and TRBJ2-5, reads DVKVTQSSRYLVKRTGEKVFLECVQDMDHENMFWYRQDPGLGLRLIYFSYDVKMKEKGDIPEGYSVSREKKERFSLILESASTNQTSMYLCASSLVQEETQYFGPGTRLLVL.

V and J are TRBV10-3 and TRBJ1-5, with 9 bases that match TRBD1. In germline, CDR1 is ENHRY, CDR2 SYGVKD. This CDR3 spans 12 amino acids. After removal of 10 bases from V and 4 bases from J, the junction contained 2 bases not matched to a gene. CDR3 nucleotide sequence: TGTGCCAGTGGACAGGGGAATCAGCCCCAGCATTTT. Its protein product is CASGQGNQPQHF.

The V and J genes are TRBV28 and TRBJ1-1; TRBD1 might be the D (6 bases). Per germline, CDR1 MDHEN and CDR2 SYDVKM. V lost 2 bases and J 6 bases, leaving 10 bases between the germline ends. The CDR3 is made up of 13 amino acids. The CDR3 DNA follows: TGTGCCAGCAGTTTAAGAGGGACACCTGAAGCTTTCTTT. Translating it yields CASSLRGTPEAFF.

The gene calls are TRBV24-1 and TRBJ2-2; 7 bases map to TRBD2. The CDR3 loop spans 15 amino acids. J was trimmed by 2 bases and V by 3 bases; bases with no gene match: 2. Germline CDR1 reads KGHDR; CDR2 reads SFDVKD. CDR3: CATSDRTSNTGELFF. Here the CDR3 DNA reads TGTGCCACCAGTGATCGGACTAGTAACACCGGGGAGCTGTTTTTT.

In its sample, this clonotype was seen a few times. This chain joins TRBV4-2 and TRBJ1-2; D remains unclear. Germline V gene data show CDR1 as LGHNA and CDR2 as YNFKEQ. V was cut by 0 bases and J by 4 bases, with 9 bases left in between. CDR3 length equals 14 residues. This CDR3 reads CASSQDRVIYGYTF. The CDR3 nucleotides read TGTGCCAGCAGCCAAGATAGGGTAATCTATGGCTACACCTTC.

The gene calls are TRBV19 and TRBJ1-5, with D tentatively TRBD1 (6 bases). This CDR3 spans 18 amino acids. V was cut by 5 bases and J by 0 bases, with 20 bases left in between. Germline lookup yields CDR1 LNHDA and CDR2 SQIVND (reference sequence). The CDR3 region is CASSDGIKGGDSNQPQHF. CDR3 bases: TGTGCCAGTAGTGATGGGATTAAAGGGGGGGATAGCAATCAGCCCCAGCATTTT.

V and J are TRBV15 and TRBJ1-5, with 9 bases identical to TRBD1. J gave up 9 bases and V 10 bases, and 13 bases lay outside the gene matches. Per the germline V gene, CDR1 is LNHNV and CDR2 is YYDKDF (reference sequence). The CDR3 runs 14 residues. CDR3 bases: TGTGCCAGCATCACTCCGGGACAGGGAATGCCCCAGCATTTT. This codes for CASITPGQGMPQHF. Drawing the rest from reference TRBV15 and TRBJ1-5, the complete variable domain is DAMVIQNPRYQVTQFGKPVTLSCSQTLNHNVMYWYQQKSSQAPKLLFHYYDKDFNNEADTPDNFQSRRPNTSFCFLDIRSPGLGDTAMYLCASITPGQGMPQHFGDGTRLSIL.

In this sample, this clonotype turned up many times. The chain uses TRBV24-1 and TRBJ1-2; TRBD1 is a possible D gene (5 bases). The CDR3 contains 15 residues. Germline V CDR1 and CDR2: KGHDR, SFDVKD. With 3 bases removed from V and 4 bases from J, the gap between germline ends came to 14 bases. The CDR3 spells CATSDDSGATYGYTF. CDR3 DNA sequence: TGTGCCACCAGTGATGACAGTGGGGCGACCTATGGCTACACCTTC.